The clone carrying this T cell receptor (beta chain) is termed medium-sized. Its cognate antigen is unknown. The data belong to a study of spatial heterogeneity in lung cancer. Every molecule of TCR cDNA had its own unique molecular identifier. TCRdb re-called the 5' RACE reads with MiXCR, one entry per CDR3 protein. Of fewer than 1,200 distinct CDR3 sequences detected, about 20% appear once; the ten largest clones hold approximately 15%. V was shortened by 7 bases and J by 2 bases, with 6 bases between the two germline ends. Germline V gene sequence: CDR1 ENHRY, CDR2 SYGVKD. CDR3 length: 13 residues. As for time point: sample taken at primary tumor resection. Around 68 TRACERx patients with early, untreated non-small cell lung cancer donated samples. The sequenced material consisted of unsorted whole RNA from tumor, nontumor lung or frozen PBMC. Study-level results: Expanded intratumoral alpha and beta TCR counts tracked tumor mutation counts. Ubiquitous expanded TCR counts tracked ubiquitous nonsynonymous mutations; regional expanded TCR counts tracked regional nonsynonymous mutations.

The sequencing here drew on lung tumor tissue, taken at surgery. The chain links TRBV10-3 to TRBJ2-6; unclear D gene. The sequence was collected from a male donor with early-stage non-small cell lung cancer. The CDR3, as DNA: TGTGCCATCACCTCTCCTGGGGCCAACGTCCTGACTTTC. Encoded protein: CAITSPGANVLTF.